The rows below give T cell receptor beta chains drawn from one sample of a study of T cell repertoires in cytomegalovirus infection. Each CDR3 protein gets one entry after TCRdb re-called the reads with MiXCR. The table includes a few hundred thousand distinct CDR3 sequences, 15% to 20% detected once. Sequenced: PBMCs. The receptor set was obtained from a human donor in good health (CMV status not recorded). Some clones in this sample may be carry-over from other donors' samples. CDR3s include the opening cysteine and the closing phenylalanine or tryptophan. The D gene is left open where the match is weak. Clone sizes are given selectively: once, few, many, or a class where the clone is expanded.

D gene: -
J gene: TRBJ1-2
V gene: TRBV29-1
clone size: few
CDR3 protein: CSGHLGPIYGYTF
CDR3 DNA: TGCAGCGGGCACTTGGGCCCAATCTATGGCTACACCTTC

D gene: -
J gene: TRBJ2-3
V gene: TRBV6-1
clone size: many
CDR3 protein: CATKERGGASTDTQYF
CDR3 DNA: TGTGCCACTAAAGAGCGAGGGGGTGCTAGCACAGATACGCAGTATTTT

D gene: -
J gene: TRBJ2-2
V gene: TRBV7-9
clone size: many
CDR3 protein: CASNSQGGTGELFF
CDR3 DNA: TGTGCCAGCAACTCCCAGGGGGGCACCGGGGAGCTGTTTTTT

D gene: -
J gene: TRBJ2-5
V gene: TRBV19
clone size: -
CDR3 protein: CASTSDGETQYF
CDR3 DNA: TGTGCCAGTACCTCCGACGGTGAGACCCAGTACTTC

D gene: -
J gene: TRBJ2-7
V gene: TRBV25-1
clone size: many
CDR3 protein: CASSEFWISGGQYF
CDR3 DNA: TGTGCCAGCAGTGAATTTTGGATTTCCGGAGGGCAGTACTTC

D gene: TRBD2
J gene: TRBJ2-2
V gene: TRBV13
clone size: few
CDR3 protein: CASLIAGTNTGELFF
CDR3 DNA: TGTGCCAGCCTAATAGCGGGGACGAACACCGGGGAGCTGTTTTTT

D gene: -
J gene: TRBJ1-2
V gene: TRBV12-3/TRBV12-4
clone size: many
CDR3 protein: CASSLSAGSNYGYTF
CDR3 DNA: TGTGCCAGCAGTTTAAGCGCAGGGAGTAACTATGGCTACACCTTC

D gene: -
J gene: TRBJ2-7
V gene: TRBV18
clone size: -
CDR3 protein: CASSPPSRGYEQYF
CDR3 DNA: TGTGCCAGCTCACCACCGTCACGAGGCTACGAGCAGTACTTC

D gene: -
J gene: TRBJ1-5
V gene: TRBV6-1
clone size: many
CDR3 protein: CASSGVASNQPQHF
CDR3 DNA: TGTGCCAGCAGTGGCGTTGCGAGCAATCAGCCCCAGCATTTT

D gene: -
J gene: TRBJ2-7
V gene: TRBV5-1
clone size: few
CDR3 protein: CASRTDFYEQYF
CDR3 DNA: TGCGCCAGCAGGACTGACTTCTACGAGCAGTACTTC

D gene: -
J gene: TRBJ2-3
V gene: TRBV27
clone size: many
CDR3 protein: CASSLKKLYRVGGTDTQYF
CDR3 DNA: TGTGCCAGCAGTTTGAAGAAACTTTACAGGGTCGGTGGCACAGATACGCAGTATTTT

D gene: TRBD1
J gene: TRBJ1-6
V gene: TRBV5-4
clone size: few
CDR3 protein: CASSIGQGAVFSPLHF
CDR3 DNA: TGTGCCAGCAGCATCGGACAGGGGGCGGTATTTTCACCCCTCCACTTT

D gene: TRBD2
J gene: TRBJ2-2
V gene: TRBV2
clone size: many
CDR3 protein: CASNPSGANTGELFF
CDR3 DNA: TGTGCCAGCAACCCTAGCGGGGCGAACACCGGGGAGCTGTTTTTT

D gene: -
J gene: TRBJ1-4
V gene: TRBV28
clone size: few
CDR3 protein: CASSFSRGNNEKLFF
CDR3 DNA: TGTGCCAGCAGTTTTTCGAGGGGTAATAATGAAAAACTGTTTTTT

D gene: -
J gene: TRBJ2-1
V gene: TRBV6-2/TRBV6-3
clone size: many
CDR3 protein: CASNRDSYNEQFF
CDR3 DNA: TGTGCCAGCAACAGGGATTCCTACAATGAGCAGTTCTTC

D gene: TRBD1
J gene: TRBJ2-7
V gene: TRBV7-6
clone size: many
CDR3 protein: CASSLGQGNYEQYF
CDR3 DNA: TGTGCCAGCAGCTTAGGACAGGGCAACTACGAGCAGTACTTC

D gene: -
J gene: TRBJ1-2
V gene: TRBV7-6
clone size: -
CDR3 protein: CASSLSPLNRRGQGYEGYTF
CDR3 DNA: TGTGCCAGCAGTCTCTCCCCACTCAACCGAAGAGGGCAGGGGTATGAGGGCTACACCTTC

D gene: -
J gene: TRBJ1-1
V gene: TRBV2
clone size: few
CDR3 protein: CASSDYTEAFF
CDR3 DNA: TGTGCCAGCAGTGATTATACTGAAGCTTTCTTT

D gene: TRBD1
J gene: TRBJ2-7
V gene: TRBV15
clone size: -
CDR3 protein: CATSRGDSYEQYF
CDR3 DNA: TGTGCCACCAGCAGAGGGGACAGTTACGAGCAGTACTTC

D gene: TRBD2
J gene: TRBJ2-5
V gene: TRBV7-2
clone size: many
CDR3 protein: CASSRVPTSGGSKETQYF
CDR3 DNA: TGTGCCAGCAGCCGGGTCCCGACTAGCGGGGGGTCGAAGGAGACCCAGTACTTC

D gene: TRBD2
J gene: TRBJ2-3
V gene: TRBV24-1
clone size: few
CDR3 protein: CATSPGLASDTQYF
CDR3 DNA: TGTGCCACCAGTCCGGGACTAGCTTCAGATACGCAGTATTTT

D gene: -
J gene: TRBJ2-7
V gene: TRBV10-3
clone size: few
CDR3 protein: CAISEVPQGPAYEQYF
CDR3 DNA: TGTGCCATCAGTGAGGTCCCCCAGGGGCCGGCCTACGAGCAGTACTTC

D gene: TRBD1
J gene: TRBJ2-7
V gene: TRBV5-4
clone size: few
CDR3 protein: CASSSGQAPVPTEQYF
CDR3 DNA: TGTGCCAGCAGCTCGGGACAGGCCCCTGTTCCAACGGAGCAGTACTTC

D gene: -
J gene: TRBJ2-1
V gene: TRBV9
clone size: -
CDR3 protein: CASSVGVGMYDEQFF
CDR3 DNA: TGTGCCAGCAGCGTAGGAGTAGGGATGTACGATGAGCAGTTCTTC

D gene: -
J gene: TRBJ1-1
V gene: TRBV7-9
clone size: -
CDR3 protein: CAVAVGPTEAFF
CDR3 DNA: TGTGCCGTGGCCGTGGGGCCCACTGAAGCTTTCTTT

D gene: -
J gene: TRBJ2-1
V gene: TRBV7-2
clone size: many
CDR3 protein: CASSFDSGFYNEQFF
CDR3 DNA: TGTGCCAGCAGCTTTGATAGCGGATTTTACAATGAGCAGTTCTTC

D gene: -
J gene: TRBJ1-6
V gene: TRBV28
clone size: few
CDR3 protein: CASSHRSPNNSPLHF
CDR3 DNA: TGTGCCAGCAGTCACAGGTCCCCCAATAATTCACCCCTCCACTTT

D gene: TRBD1
J gene: TRBJ1-2
V gene: TRBV19
clone size: -
CDR3 protein: CASSTSGQGIDGYTF
CDR3 DNA: TGTGCCAGTAGTACCTCGGGACAGGGGATCGACGGCTACACCTTC

D gene: TRBD1
J gene: TRBJ1-1
V gene: TRBV4-1
clone size: -
CDR3 protein: CASRQVLTGRAEAFF
CDR3 DNA: TGCGCCAGCAGACAAGTCCTGACAGGGCGCGCTGAAGCTTTCTTT

D gene: -
J gene: TRBJ1-1
V gene: TRBV5-4
clone size: few
CDR3 protein: CASSLDPTAVNTEAFF
CDR3 DNA: TGTGCCAGCAGCTTGGACCCGACAGCAGTGAACACTGAAGCTTTCTTT

D gene: TRBD1
J gene: TRBJ1-4
V gene: TRBV4-1
clone size: few
CDR3 protein: CASSHETEGAEKLFF
CDR3 DNA: TGCGCCAGCAGCCACGAAACAGAGGGGGCTGAAAAACTGTTTTTT

D gene: -
J gene: TRBJ2-7
V gene: TRBV7-6
clone size: many
CDR3 protein: CASSADRGYEQYF
CDR3 DNA: TGTGCCAGCAGCGCGGACAGAGGCTACGAGCAGTACTTC

D gene: TRBD2
J gene: TRBJ2-7
V gene: TRBV5-4
clone size: many
CDR3 protein: CASSLETSFHEQYF
CDR3 DNA: TGTGCCAGCAGCTTGGAGACTAGCTTCCACGAGCAGTACTTC

D gene: TRBD1
J gene: TRBJ1-1
V gene: TRBV27
clone size: -
CDR3 protein: CASSFGTGGITEAFF
CDR3 DNA: TGTGCCAGCAGTTTCGGGACAGGGGGAATTACTGAAGCTTTCTTT

D gene: -
J gene: TRBJ1-5
V gene: TRBV10-2
clone size: -
CDR3 protein: CASSESSKGSNQPQHF
CDR3 DNA: TGCGCCAGCAGTGAGTCTTCTAAGGGTTCAAATCAGCCCCAGCATTTT

D gene: -
J gene: TRBJ1-1
V gene: TRBV27
clone size: many
CDR3 protein: CASSLAGGYRNTEAFF
CDR3 DNA: TGTGCCAGCAGCCTTGCCGGGGGCTATAGGAACACTGAAGCTTTCTTT

D gene: TRBD1
J gene: TRBJ1-1
V gene: TRBV12-3/TRBV12-4
clone size: -
CDR3 protein: CASSELQGAVNTEAFF
CDR3 DNA: TGTGCCAGCAGCGAGCTACAGGGGGCTGTGAACACTGAAGCTTTCTTT

D gene: -
J gene: TRBJ1-2
V gene: TRBV7-2
clone size: few
CDR3 protein: CASSLPVDGYTF
CDR3 DNA: TGTGCCAGCAGCTTGCCGGTGGATGGCTACACCTTC

D gene: -
J gene: TRBJ1-2
V gene: TRBV27
clone size: many
CDR3 protein: CASIPSAAARRDYGYTF
CDR3 DNA: TGTGCCAGCATCCCGTCGGCCGCAGCCCGAAGAGACTATGGCTACACCTTC

D gene: -
J gene: TRBJ2-5
V gene: TRBV20-1
clone size: -
CDR3 protein: CSASPAGTWGETQYF
CDR3 DNA: TGCAGTGCTAGCCCTGCGGGCACTTGGGGAGAGACCCAGTACTTC

D gene: -
J gene: TRBJ2-6
V gene: TRBV6-6
clone size: few
CDR3 protein: CASSWGGANVLTF
CDR3 DNA: TGTGCCAGCAGTTGGGGTGGGGCCAACGTCCTGACTTTC

D gene: TRBD1
J gene: TRBJ2-2
V gene: TRBV4-1
clone size: -
CDR3 protein: CASSLTKGDRVTGELFF
CDR3 DNA: TGCGCCAGCAGCCTGACCAAGGGGGACAGGGTCACCGGGGAGCTGTTTTTT

D gene: -
J gene: TRBJ2-3
V gene: TRBV18
clone size: -
CDR3 protein: CASSLRDTTDTQYF
CDR3 DNA: TGTGCCAGCTCACTGCGGGACACCACAGATACGCAGTATTTT

D gene: -
J gene: TRBJ1-1
V gene: TRBV6-5
clone size: -
CDR3 protein: CASSYSSGVVVVAFF
CDR3 DNA: TGTGCCAGCAGTTACTCCTCCGGGGTTGTGGTCGTAGCTTTCTTT

D gene: TRBD1
J gene: TRBJ1-1
V gene: TRBV2
clone size: -
CDR3 protein: CASRVNRGGLNTEAFF
CDR3 DNA: TGTGCCAGCAGAGTTAACAGGGGGGGTCTGAACACTGAAGCTTTCTTT

D gene: TRBD2
J gene: TRBJ2-1
V gene: TRBV2
clone size: -
CDR3 protein: CASSATSGAVGEQFF
CDR3 DNA: TGTGCCAGCAGTGCGACTAGCGGGGCGGTGGGTGAGCAGTTCTTC

D gene: -
J gene: TRBJ2-5
V gene: TRBV28
clone size: few
CDR3 protein: CASSDLGGPGETQYF
CDR3 DNA: TGTGCCAGCAGTGACCTAGGGGGGCCGGGAGAGACCCAGTACTTC

D gene: TRBD2
J gene: TRBJ2-1
V gene: TRBV10-3
clone size: many
CDR3 protein: CAISLGLAGGPNNEQFF
CDR3 DNA: TGTGCCATCAGCTTGGGACTAGCGGGGGGTCCAAACAATGAGCAGTTCTTC

D gene: TRBD2
J gene: TRBJ2-3
V gene: TRBV19
clone size: -
CDR3 protein: CASTMGRRLAVGDTQYF
CDR3 DNA: TGTGCCAGCACGATGGGGCGCAGACTAGCGGTAGGAGATACGCAGTATTTT

D gene: -
J gene: TRBJ2-3
V gene: TRBV11-2
clone size: many
CDR3 protein: CASSWIDTQYF
CDR3 DNA: TGTGCCAGCAGCTGGATAGATACGCAGTATTTT

D gene: -
J gene: TRBJ1-1
V gene: TRBV12-3/TRBV12-4
clone size: -
CDR3 protein: CASSSGTSNTEAFF
CDR3 DNA: TGTGCCAGCAGTTCCGGGACATCGAACACTGAAGCTTTCTTT